The clone carrying this T cell receptor beta chain was found many times. Its specificity is unknown. The source of the sample is a study of early T cells in non-severe SARS-CoV-2 infection. Study-wide background: Sequencing targeted bulk RNA from unsorted whole blood, leaving chains unpaired. Points from the study as a whole: Matching results from VDJdb favored anti-spike CD8 responses, leaving private and CD4 specificities undetected.

Molecules of cDNA were individually given unique molecular identifiers that were attached to them. TCRdb re-called the 5' RACE reads with MiXCR, one entry per CDR3 protein. The sample records 15,000 to 20,000 distinct CDR3 sequences, approximately 5.6% being singletons. In germline, CDR1 is MNHEY, CDR2 SVGAGI. The CDR3 contains 15 residues. Trimming took 2 bases from V and 0 from J, leaving 10 bases between them. Source material: whole blood. V is TRBV6-5 and J is TRBJ1-2; D is undetermined. The sequence derives from an adult who was a healthcare worker with PCR-confirmed SARS-CoV-2 infection or an uninfected control (not recorded which). The CDR3: CASSYGGWANYGYTF. CDR3 nucleotides: TGTGCCAGCAGTTACGGCGGTTGGGCTAACTATGGCTACACCTTC.